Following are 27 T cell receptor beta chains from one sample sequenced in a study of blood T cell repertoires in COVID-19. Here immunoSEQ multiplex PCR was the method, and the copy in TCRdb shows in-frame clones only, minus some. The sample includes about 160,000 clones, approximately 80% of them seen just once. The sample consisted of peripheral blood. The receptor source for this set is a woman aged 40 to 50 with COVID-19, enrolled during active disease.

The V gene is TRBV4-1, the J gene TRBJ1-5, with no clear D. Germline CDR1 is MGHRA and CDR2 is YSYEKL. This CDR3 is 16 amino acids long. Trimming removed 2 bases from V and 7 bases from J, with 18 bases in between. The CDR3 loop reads CASSQKGQGRGQPQHF. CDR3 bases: TGCGCCAGCAGCCAAAAAGGCCAAGGACGAGGGCAGCCCCAGCATTTT.

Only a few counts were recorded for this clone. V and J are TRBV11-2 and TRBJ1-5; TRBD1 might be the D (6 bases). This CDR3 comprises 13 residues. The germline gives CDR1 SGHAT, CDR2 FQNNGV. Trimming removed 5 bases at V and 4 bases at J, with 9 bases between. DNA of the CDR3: TGTGCCAGCAGCCGAGACAGGAATCAGCCCCAGCATTTT. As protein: CASSRDRNQPQHF.

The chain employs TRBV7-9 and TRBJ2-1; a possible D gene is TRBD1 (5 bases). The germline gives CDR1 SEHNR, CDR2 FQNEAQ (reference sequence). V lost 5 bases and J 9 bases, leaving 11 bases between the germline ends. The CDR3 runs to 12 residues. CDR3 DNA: TGTGCCAGCAGCGCAGGGTATGCTGAGCAGTTCTTC. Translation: CASSAGYAEQFF.

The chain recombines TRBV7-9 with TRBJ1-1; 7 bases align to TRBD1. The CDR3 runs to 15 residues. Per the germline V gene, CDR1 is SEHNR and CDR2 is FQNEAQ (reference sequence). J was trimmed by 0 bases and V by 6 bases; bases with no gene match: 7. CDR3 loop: CASRDRDRVNTEAFF. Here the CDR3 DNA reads TGTGCCAGCAGGGATCGGGACAGAGTGAACACTGAAGCTTTCTTT. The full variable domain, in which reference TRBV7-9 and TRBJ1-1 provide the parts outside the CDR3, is DTGVSQNPRHKITKRGQNVTFRCDPISEHNRLYWYRQTLGQGPEFLTYFQNEAQLEKSRLLSDRFSAERPKGSFSTLEIQRTEQGDSAMYLCASRDRDRVNTEAFFGQGTRLTVV.

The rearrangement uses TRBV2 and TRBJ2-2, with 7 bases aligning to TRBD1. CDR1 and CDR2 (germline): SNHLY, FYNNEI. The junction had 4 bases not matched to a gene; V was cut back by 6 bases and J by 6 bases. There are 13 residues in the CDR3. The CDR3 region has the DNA TGTGCCAGCAGAGGGACAGCCCCCGGGGAGCTGTTTTTT. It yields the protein CASRGTAPGELFF.

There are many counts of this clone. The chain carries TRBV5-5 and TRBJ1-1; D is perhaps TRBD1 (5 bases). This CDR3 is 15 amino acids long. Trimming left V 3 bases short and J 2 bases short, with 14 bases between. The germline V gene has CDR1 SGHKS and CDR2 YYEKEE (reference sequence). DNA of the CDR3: TGTGCCAGCAGCTCCCGGGGGACGGGCAACACTGAAGCTTTCTTT. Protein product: CASSSRGTGNTEAFF.

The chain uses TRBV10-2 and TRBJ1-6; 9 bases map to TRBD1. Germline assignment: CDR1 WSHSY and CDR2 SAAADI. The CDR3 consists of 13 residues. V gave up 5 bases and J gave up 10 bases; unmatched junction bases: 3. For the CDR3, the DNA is TGCGCCAGCAGTTGGGACAGGGACTCACCCCTCCACTTT. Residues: CASSWDRDSPLHF.

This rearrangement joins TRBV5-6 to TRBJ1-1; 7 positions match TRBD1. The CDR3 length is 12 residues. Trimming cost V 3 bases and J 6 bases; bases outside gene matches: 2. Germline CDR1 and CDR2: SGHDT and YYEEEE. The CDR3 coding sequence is TGTGCCAGCAGCTGGACAGGCTCTGAAGCTTTCTTT. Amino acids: CASSWTGSEAFF.

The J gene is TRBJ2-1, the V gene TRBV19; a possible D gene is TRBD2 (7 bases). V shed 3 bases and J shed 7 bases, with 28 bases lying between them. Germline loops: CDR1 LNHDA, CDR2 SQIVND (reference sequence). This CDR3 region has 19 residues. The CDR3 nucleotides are TGTGCCAGTAGTATCCCCCGGGGGAGGGGGGCCCGTGTGGAGAATGAGCAGTTCTTC. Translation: CASSIPRGRGARVENEQFF. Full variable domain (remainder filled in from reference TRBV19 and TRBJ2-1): DGGITQSPKYLFRKEGQNVTLSCEQNLNHDAMYWYRQDPGQGLRLIYYSQIVNDFQKGDIAEGYSVSREKKESFPLTVTSAQKNPTAFYLCASSIPRGRGARVENEQFFGPGTRLTVL.

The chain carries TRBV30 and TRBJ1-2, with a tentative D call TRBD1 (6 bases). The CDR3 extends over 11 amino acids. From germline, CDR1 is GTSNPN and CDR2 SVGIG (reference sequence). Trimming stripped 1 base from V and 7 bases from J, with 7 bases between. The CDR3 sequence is CAWSGGRGYTF. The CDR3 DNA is TGTGCCTGGAGTGGGGGGCGTGGCTACACCTTC.

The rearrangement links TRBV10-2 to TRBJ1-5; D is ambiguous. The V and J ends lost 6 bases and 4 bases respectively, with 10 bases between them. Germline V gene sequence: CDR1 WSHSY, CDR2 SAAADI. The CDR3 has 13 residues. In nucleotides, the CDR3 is TGCGCCAGCAGCGAGACTGCGAATCAGCCCCAGCATTTT. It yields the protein CASSETANQPQHF.

This chain's CDR3 is CASSMARISGSYNEQFF. The CDR3 DNA is TGTGCCAGTAGTATGGCGCGGATTAGCGGGAGCTACAATGAGCAGTTCTTC. The chain joins TRBV19 to TRBJ2-1; 9 bases map to TRBD2. The CDR3 has 17 residues. The V segment lost 3 bases and the J segment 3 bases; nucleotides outside the gene matches: 9. The germline V gene has CDR1 LNHDA and CDR2 SQIVND (reference sequence). The full variable domain, its missing parts supplied by reference TRBV19 and TRBJ2-1, is DGGITQSPKYLFRKEGQNVTLSCEQNLNHDAMYWYRQDPGQGLRLIYYSQIVNDFQKGDIAEGYSVSREKKESFPLTVTSAQKNPTAFYLCASSMARISGSYNEQFFGPGTRLTVL.

CDR3 coding DNA: TGTGCCAGCAGCCAAGTGGGGACGGGAGGGCCAAGCAATGAGCAGTTCTTC. It specifies CASSQVGTGGPSNEQFF. The rearrangement links TRBV3-1 (or the pseudogene TRBV3-2) to TRBJ2-1; TRBD2 matches 8 bases. This CDR3 contains 17 residues. Germline CDR1 is LGHDT and CDR2 is YNNKEL (reference sequence). V lost 1 base, J lost 6 bases, and 11 bases stayed unmatched.

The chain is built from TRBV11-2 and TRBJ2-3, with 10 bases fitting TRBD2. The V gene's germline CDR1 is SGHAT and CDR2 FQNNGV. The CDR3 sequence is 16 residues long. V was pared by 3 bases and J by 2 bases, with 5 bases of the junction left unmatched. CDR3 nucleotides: TGTGCCAGCAGCTTCCGGACTAGCGGATTCACAGATACGCAGTATTTT. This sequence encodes CASSFRTSGFTDTQYF.

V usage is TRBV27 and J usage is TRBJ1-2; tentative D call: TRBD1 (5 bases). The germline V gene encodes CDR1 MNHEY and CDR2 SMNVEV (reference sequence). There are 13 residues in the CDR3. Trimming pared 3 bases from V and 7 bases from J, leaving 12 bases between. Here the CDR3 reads CASSFGGSGGYTF. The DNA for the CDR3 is TGTGCCAGCAGTTTCGGGGGGTCCGGTGGCTACACCTTC.

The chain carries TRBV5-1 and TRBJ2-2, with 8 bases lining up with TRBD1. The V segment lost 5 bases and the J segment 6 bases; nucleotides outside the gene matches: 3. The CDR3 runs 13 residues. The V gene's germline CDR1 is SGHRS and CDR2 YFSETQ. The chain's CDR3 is CASRETGAGELFF. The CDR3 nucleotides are TGCGCCAGCAGAGAGACAGGGGCCGGGGAGCTGTTTTTT. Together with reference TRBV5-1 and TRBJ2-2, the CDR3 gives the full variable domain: KAGVTQTPRYLIKTRGQQVTLSCSPISGHRSVSWYQQTPGQGLQFLFEYFSETQRNKGNFPGRFSGRQFSNSRSEMNVSTLELGDSALYLCASRETGAGELFFGEGSRLTVL.

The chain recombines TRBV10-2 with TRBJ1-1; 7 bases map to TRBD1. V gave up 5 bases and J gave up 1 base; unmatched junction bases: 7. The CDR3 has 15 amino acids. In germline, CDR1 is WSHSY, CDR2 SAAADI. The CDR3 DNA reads TGCGCCAGCAGTAAACATGGACAGGAGAACACTGAAGCTTTCTTT. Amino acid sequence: CASSKHGQENTEAFF.

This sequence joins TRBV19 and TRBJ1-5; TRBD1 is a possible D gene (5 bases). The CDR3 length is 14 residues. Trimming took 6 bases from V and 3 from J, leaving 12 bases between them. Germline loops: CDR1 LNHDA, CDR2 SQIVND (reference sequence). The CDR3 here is CASRATAINQPQHF. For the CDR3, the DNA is TGTGCCAGTAGGGCGACAGCGATCAATCAGCCCCAGCATTTT.

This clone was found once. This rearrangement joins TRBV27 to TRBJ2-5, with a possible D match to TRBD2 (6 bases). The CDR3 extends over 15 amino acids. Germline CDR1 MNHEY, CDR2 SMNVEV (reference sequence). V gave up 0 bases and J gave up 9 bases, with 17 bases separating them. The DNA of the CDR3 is TGTGCCAGCAGTTTATCGGGGGGAGCCATCGTGGCCCAGTACTTC. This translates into CASSLSGGAIVAQYF.

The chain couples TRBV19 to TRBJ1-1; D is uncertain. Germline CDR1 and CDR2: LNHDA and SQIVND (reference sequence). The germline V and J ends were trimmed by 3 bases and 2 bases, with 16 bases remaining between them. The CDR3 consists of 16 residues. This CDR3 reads CASSIPAGVPNTEAFF. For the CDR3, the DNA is TGTGCCAGTAGTATCCCCGCCGGGGTACCAAACACTGAAGCTTTCTTT.

The CDR3 sequence: CASSAGFQETQYF. The DNA for the CDR3 is TGTGCCAGCAGCGCGGGATTCCAAGAGACCCAGTACTTC. The rearrangement joins TRBV9 to TRBJ2-5; possibly TRBD2 for D (5 bases). This CDR3 is 13 amino acids long. V shed 3 bases and J shed 1 base, with 7 bases lying between them. Germline CDR1 and CDR2: SGDLS and YYNGEE.

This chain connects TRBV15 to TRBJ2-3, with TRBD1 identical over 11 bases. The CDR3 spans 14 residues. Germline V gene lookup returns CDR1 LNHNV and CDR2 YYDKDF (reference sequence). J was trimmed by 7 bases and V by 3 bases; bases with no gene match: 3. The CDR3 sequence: CATSRDRGLYTQYF. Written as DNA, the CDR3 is TGTGCCACCAGCAGGGACAGGGGGCTCTATACGCAGTATTTT.

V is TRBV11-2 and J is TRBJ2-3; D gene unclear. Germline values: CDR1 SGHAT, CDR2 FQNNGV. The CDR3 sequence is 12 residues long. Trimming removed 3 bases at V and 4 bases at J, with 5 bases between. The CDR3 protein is CASSFISDTQYF. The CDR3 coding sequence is TGTGCCAGCAGCTTTATCTCAGATACGCAGTATTTT.

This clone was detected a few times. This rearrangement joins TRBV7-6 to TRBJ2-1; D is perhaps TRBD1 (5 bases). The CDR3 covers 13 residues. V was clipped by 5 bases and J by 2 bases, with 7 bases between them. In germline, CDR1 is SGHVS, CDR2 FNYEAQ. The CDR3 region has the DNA TGTGCCAGCAGCCCGGACACCTACAATGAGCAGTTCTTC. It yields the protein CASSPDTYNEQFF.

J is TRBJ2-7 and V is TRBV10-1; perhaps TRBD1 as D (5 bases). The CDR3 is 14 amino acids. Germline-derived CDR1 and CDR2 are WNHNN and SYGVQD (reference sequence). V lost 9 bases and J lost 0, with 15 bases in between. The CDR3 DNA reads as TGCGCCAGAAGCAGGGTAAAGAGCTCCTACGAGCAGTACGTC. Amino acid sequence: CARSRVKSSYEQYV.

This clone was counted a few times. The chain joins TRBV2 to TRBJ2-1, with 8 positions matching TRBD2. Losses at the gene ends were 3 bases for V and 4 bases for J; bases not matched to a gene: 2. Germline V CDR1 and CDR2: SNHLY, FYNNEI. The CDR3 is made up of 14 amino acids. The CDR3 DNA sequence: TGTGCCAGCAGTGAGGCGGGAGGTTACAATGAGCAGTTCTTC. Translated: CASSEAGGYNEQFF.

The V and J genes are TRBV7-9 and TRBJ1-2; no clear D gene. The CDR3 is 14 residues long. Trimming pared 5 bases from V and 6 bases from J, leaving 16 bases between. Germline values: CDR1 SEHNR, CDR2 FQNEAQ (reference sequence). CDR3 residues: CASSRQVSVDGYTF. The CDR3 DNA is TGTGCCAGCAGCCGCCAGGTCTCTGTTGATGGCTACACCTTC.